These 19 T cell receptor beta chains share one sample of origin, sequenced in a study of technical replicates of blood from several donors. Repertoires were generated with immunoSEQ multiplex PCR, while TCRdb's copy carries only in-frame clones and drops some. In the table there are about 97,000 clones, roughly 95% of which are singletons. Input material: T cells isolated from PBMCs. Receptors originate from a human donor in good health.

CDR3 sequence (DNA): TGTGCCAGCAGTCCGATCGTCGGGGTGGTCGCCTACGAGCAGTACTTC. Translating it yields CASSPIVGVVAYEQYF. This sequence joins TRBV28 and TRBJ2-7; TRBD2 is a possible D gene (5 bases). The CDR3 is made up of 16 amino acids. CDR1 MDHEN and CDR2 SYDVKM come from the germline V gene. V was pared by 5 bases and J by 2 bases, with 19 bases between.

The chain has TRBV21-1 and TRBJ1-5; TRBD1 was called by the table and not checked on the DNA. TRBV21-1 is marked as a pseudogene. The CDR3 contains 15 residues. CDR3 coding DNA: TGTGCCAGCATCAGGGAGGGACAGGCCGATCAGCCCCAGCATTTT. Translating gives CASIREGQADQPQHF.

This clone was picked up one time. This sequence joins TRBV28 and TRBJ2-7; unclear D gene. Per germline, CDR1 MDHEN and CDR2 SYDVKM. The V end was cut by 3 bases, the J end by 3 bases, with 9 bases between. There are 13 residues in the CDR3. The CDR3 protein is CASSFGRGYEQYF. Written as DNA, the CDR3 is TGTGCCAGCAGTTTTGGCAGAGGCTACGAGCAGTACTTC.

The chain uses TRBV12-5 and TRBJ1-2, with 7 bases matching TRBD1. After removal of 0 bases from V and 4 bases from J, the junction contained 14 bases not matched to a gene. Germline-derived CDR1 and CDR2 are LGHNT and FRNRAP. This CDR3 comprises 18 residues. The CDR3 reads CASGLVLTGQLGGYGYTF. The CDR3 nucleotides are TGTGCTAGTGGTTTGGTCCTGACGGGACAGTTAGGGGGCTATGGCTACACCTTC.

The chain combines TRBV5-5 with TRBJ1-6; TRBD1 matches at 10 bases. The germline CDR1 and CDR2 sequences are SGHKS and YYEKEE (reference sequence). With 5 bases clipped from V and 4 bases from J, the junction kept 6 bases outside the gene matches. CDR3 length equals 16 residues. The CDR3 sequence is CASRQDRGRYNSPLHF. CDR3 sequence (DNA): TGTGCCAGCAGACAGGACAGGGGGAGATATAATTCACCCCTCCACTTT.

In this sample, this clone turned up once. The chain carries TRBV12-5 and TRBJ1-1; TRBD1 agrees at 7 bases. Germline assignment: CDR1 LGHNT and CDR2 FRNRAP. V gave up 5 bases and J gave up 3 bases; unmatched junction bases: 3. The CDR3 sequence is 13 residues long. CDR3 sequence: CASGPGTDTEAFF. The CDR3 DNA is TGTGCTAGTGGTCCCGGGACAGACACTGAAGCTTTCTTT.

The V and J genes are TRBV5-1 and TRBJ1-1; no definite D call. The V end lost 2 bases, the J end lost 1 base, and 12 bases lay between the germline ends. Germline CDR1 SGHRS, CDR2 YFSETQ. The CDR3 has 15 amino acids. The CDR3 DNA is TGCGCCAGCAGCTTTGGAGGCATTAGGAACACTGAAGCTTTCTTT. Its protein is CASSFGGIRNTEAFF.

The chain links TRBV7-2 to TRBJ1-5, with D unclear. CDR3 length equals 14 residues. The ends were cut back, 1 base at V and 4 bases at J, with 8 bases in the middle. Germline loops: CDR1 SGHTA, CDR2 FQGNSA. CDR3 in amino acids: CASSLGRSNQPQHF. As DNA, the CDR3 is TGTGCCAGCAGCTTAGGGAGGAGTAATCAGCCCCAGCATTTT.

V is TRBV5-1 and J is TRBJ2-3; TRBD2 matches 10 bases. Germline V gene lookup returns CDR1 SGHRS and CDR2 YFSETQ. The trim removed 4 bases at V and 9 bases at J, leaving 20 bases unmatched. The CDR3 has 18 amino acids. The CDR3 protein is CASSPRGIAGGFGWTQYF. For the CDR3, the DNA is TGCGCCAGCAGCCCACGGGGGATAGCGGGAGGCTTTGGATGGACGCAGTATTTT.

This chain joins TRBV10-3 and TRBJ1-1; 8 positions match TRBD1. The CDR3 runs to 14 residues. The germline gives CDR1 ENHRY, CDR2 SYGVKD. The V segment lost 9 bases and the J segment 5 bases; nucleotides outside the gene matches: 11. CDR3 coding DNA: TGTGCCATTTCACTGGGACAGGTTGGTACTGAAGCTTTCTTT. Amino acids: CAISLGQVGTEAFF.

The rearrangement joins TRBV27 to TRBJ2-5; TRBD2 agrees at 10 bases. CDR3 length: 15 amino acids. CDR1 is MNHEY and CDR2 is SMNVEV in the germline V gene (reference sequence). J was trimmed by 5 bases and V by 6 bases; bases with no gene match: 9. The CDR3: CASSRALAGVETQYF. The CDR3 bases are TGTGCCAGCAGCCGGGCGCTAGCGGGGGTGGAGACCCAGTACTTC.

In the case of this clone: One end of the junction is discordant with germline, which a read error may explain. The chain joins TRBV7-2 to TRBJ2-7, with 8 bases identical to TRBD2. Germline V CDR1 and CDR2: SGHTA, FQGNSA. The CDR3 extends over 15 amino acids. In DNA form, the CDR3 reads TGTGCCAGCACCCCCGGCTCGGCTAGCGGGTATTCACGAATTTTC. Its translation is CASTPGSASGYSRIF.

This sequence joins TRBV19 and TRBJ1-2; maybe TRBD1 (5 bases). The CDR3 loop spans 15 amino acids. Trimming left V 7 bases short and J 2 bases short, with 17 bases between. Germline lookup yields CDR1 LNHDA and CDR2 SQIVND (reference sequence). CDR3 sequence reads: CASTLWNRRNYGYTF. CDR3 nucleotide sequence: TGTGCCAGTACCCTCTGGAACAGGAGAAACTATGGCTACACCTTC.

This chain links TRBV2 with TRBJ1-2; TRBD1 might be the D (5 bases). The V end was cut by 7 bases, the J end by 1 base, with 19 bases between. CDR3 length: 16 residues. CDR1 SNHLY and CDR2 FYNNEI come from the germline V gene. The CDR3 here is CASIPQGGYINYGYTF. DNA of the CDR3: TGTGCCAGCATTCCCCAGGGAGGTTACATTAACTATGGCTACACCTTC.

As to this clone: The junction does not match germline at one end; this may be a read error. The genes are TRBV20-1 and TRBJ1-2; D might be TRBD1 (5 bases). CDR1 DFQATT and CDR2 SNEGSKA come from the germline V gene (reference sequence). This CDR3 comprises 10 residues. DNA for the CDR3: TGCAGTGCTGGGGGGACTAAGTCCCGTTTC. Translated, it gives CSAGGTKSRF.

The CDR3 spells CASSPSTSALSYEQYF. CDR3 in DNA: TGTGCCAGCTCACCTTCGACTAGCGCCCTCTCCTACGAGCAGTACTTC. The chain uses TRBV18 and TRBJ2-7, with 8 bases fitting TRBD2. The germline CDR1 and CDR2 sequences are KGHSH and LQKENI. J was trimmed by 0 bases and V by 3 bases; bases with no gene match: 7. This CDR3 has 16 amino acids.

The chain carries TRBV9 and TRBJ2-1; D unclear. V was shortened by 1 base and J by 0 bases, with 5 bases between the two germline ends. This CDR3 has 14 residues. Germline CDR1 SGDLS, CDR2 YYNGEE. DNA for the CDR3: TGTGCCAGCAGCGTATCGCGCTCCTACAATGAGCAGTTCTTC. Its translation: CASSVSRSYNEQFF.

The chain links TRBV10-1 to TRBJ2-3; 8 bases align to TRBD1. This CDR3 is 15 amino acids long. The V and J ends lost 6 bases and 2 bases, in that order; junction bases with no gene match: 7. Germline V lookup: CDR1 WNHNN, CDR2 SYGVQD (reference sequence). The CDR3 protein is CASRPGQGHTDTQYF. The CDR3 nucleotides read TGCGCCAGCAGACCCGGACAGGGTCACACAGATACGCAGTATTTT.

The genes are TRBV6-1 and TRBJ2-7, with TRBD2 as a possible D gene (5 bases). V was shortened by 2 bases and J by 2 bases, with 16 bases between the two germline ends. Per the germline V gene, CDR1 is MNHNS and CDR2 is SASEGT. The length of the CDR3 is 16 residues. CDR3 region: CASSEREYGAAYEQYF. The CDR3 DNA sequence: TGTGCCAGCAGTGAACGGGAATACGGCGCTGCCTACGAGCAGTACTTC.